The rows below give T cell receptor beta chains drawn from one sample of a study of T-cell reconstitution after alpha-beta-depleted transplantation in children. TCRdb reprocessed the PCR reads via MiXCR and lists one record per CDR3 protein. The table shows approximately 190,000 distinct CDR3 sequences, with around 8.4% occurring only once. The material was PBMCs, mostly from graft donor cells, obtained 360 days after TCRalphabeta/CD19-depleted stem cell transplant. Source of these receptors: a male patient under 10 years old who had a stem cell transplant for acute myeloid leukemia, so the T cells may come from the graft donor. CDR3s include the opening cysteine and the closing phenylalanine or tryptophan. A D gene is named only where the DNA matches it firmly. Only some rows state a clone size, as once, few, many or a class for expanded clones.

V gene	clone size	J gene	D gene	CDR3 protein	CDR3 DNA
TRBV12-3/TRBV12-4	NA	TRBJ1-2	NA	CASSPIGWTAIYGYTF	TGTGCCAGCAGTCCTATCGGGTGGACAGCAATCTATGGCTACACCTTC
TRBV29-1	many	TRBJ2-2	TRBD2	CSAQGASGRRQLFF	TGCAGCGCCCAGGGGGCTAGCGGGAGGAGGCAGCTGTTTTTT
TRBV5-1	many	TRBJ2-2	TRBD2	CASSPGTTGMELFF	TGCGCCAGCAGCCCTGGGACTACCGGGATGGAGCTGTTTTTT
TRBV20-1	NA	TRBJ2-5	NA	CSATSPWVDPKGETQYF	TGCAGTGCCACATCCCCCTGGGTGGACCCTAAAGGGGAGACCCAGTACTTC
TRBV9	NA	TRBJ2-5	TRBD2	CASSPGTIIETQYF	TGTGCCAGCAGCCCAGGGACTATCATCGAGACCCAGTACTTC
TRBV20-1	NA	TRBJ1-3	NA	CSARDYRGGNTIYF	TGCAGTGCTAGAGATTATCGGGGGGGAAACACCATATATTTT
TRBV20-1	NA	TRBJ1-1	NA	CSARVGAGTTEAFF	TGCAGTGCTAGAGTTGGGGCTGGAACCACTGAAGCTTTCTTT
TRBV2	few	TRBJ2-1	TRBD1	CASGRDRGTYNEQFF	TGTGCCAGCGGGAGAGACAGGGGGACCTACAATGAGCAGTTCTTC
TRBV5-1	many	TRBJ2-3	TRBD2	CASSLETSGRKRDTQYF	TGCGCCAGCAGCTTGGAGACTAGCGGGCGAAAAAGGGATACGCAGTATTTT
TRBV10-3	few	TRBJ2-1	NA	CAINPGRGNEQFF	TGTGCCATCAACCCTGGGCGGGGAAATGAGCAGTTCTTC